The 21 T cell receptor beta chains reported below all come from one sample, sequenced in a study of cytotoxic CD8 clonotypes in ibrutinib-treated CLL. Here immunoSEQ multiplex PCR was the method, and the copy in TCRdb shows in-frame clones only, minus some. This sample has about 140,000 clones, with roughly 80% found just once. The input for sequencing was PBMCs, taken after 12 months of ibrutinib treatment. These receptor sequences come from a human donor with chronic lymphocytic leukemia.

This clone was counted ten times or more. The CDR3 here is CASSSGTPGNTIYF. DNA for the CDR3: TGTGCCAGCAGCTCCGGGACCCCTGGAAACACCATATATTTT. The chain uses TRBV7-9 and TRBJ1-3; maybe TRBD1 (5 bases). V was cut by 4 bases and J by 2 bases, with 9 bases left in between. Germline values: CDR1 SEHNR, CDR2 FQNEAQ (reference sequence). This CDR3 region has 14 residues. The full variable domain, its missing parts supplied by reference TRBV7-9 and TRBJ1-3, is DTGVSQNPRHKITKRGQNVTFRCDPISEHNRLYWYRQTLGQGPEFLTYFQNEAQLEKSRLLSDRFSAERPKGSFSTLEIQRTEQGDSAMYLCASSSGTPGNTIYFGEGSWLTVV.

This clone was found a few times. The chain couples TRBV6-5 to TRBJ2-7, with 11 bases that match TRBD2. This CDR3 contains 14 residues. The V and J ends lost 0 bases and 6 bases, in that order; junction bases with no gene match: 1. Germline V CDR1 and CDR2: MNHEY, SVGAGI. CDR3 DNA: TGTGCCAGCAGTTACTCCGGGACTAGCGGCGAGCAGTACTTC. Its translation: CASSYSGTSGEQYF.

The table lists this clone with a few counts. The chain carries TRBV5-6 and TRBJ2-3, with D perhaps matching TRBD2 (6 bases). CDR1 and CDR2 from the germline V gene are SGHDT and YYEEEE. V shed 4 bases and J shed 4 bases, with 13 bases lying between them. The CDR3 is made up of 14 amino acids. CDR3 sequence: CASSTIGGSDTQYF. CDR3 coding DNA: TGTGCCAGCAGCACGATCGGGGGATCAGATACGCAGTATTTT. Filled out from reference TRBV5-6 and TRBJ2-3, the complete variable domain reads DAGVTQSPTHLIKTRGQQVTLRCSPKSGHDTVSWYQQALGQGPQFIFQYYEEEERQRGNFPDRFSGHQFPNYSSELNVNALLLGDSALYLCASSTIGGSDTQYFGPGTRLTVL.

Concerning this clone: A read error may produce the germline difference seen at one junction end. The chain has TRBV4-2 and TRBJ2-1, with D maybe TRBD2 (7 bases). This CDR3 region has 10 residues. CDR1 and CDR2 from the germline V gene are LGHNA and YNFKEQ. The CDR3 is CASGGARAIF. Written as DNA, the CDR3 is TGTGCCAGCGGGGGGGCCAGGGCTATCTTC.

This chain joins TRBV7-2 and TRBJ2-1, with TRBD2 as a possible D gene (7 bases). The V end lost 5 bases, the J end lost 3 bases, and 11 bases lay between the germline ends. CDR1 and CDR2 (germline): SGHTA, FQGNSA. CDR3 size: 14 residues. CDR3 nucleotides: TGTGCCAGCAGCCCGGGGGGCCGCTACAATGAGCAGTTCTTC. Protein: CASSPGGRYNEQFF.

As to this clone: At one of its ends the junction is not consistent with the germline gene, which may arise from a read error. For the CDR3, the DNA is TGTGCCAGCAGTTTGGACTGGGAACGCCAACCCTACGAGCAGTACTTC. This sequence encodes CASSLDWERQPYEQYF. The chain is built from TRBV5-5 and TRBJ2-7; weak D call: TRBD2 (5 bases). The CDR3 covers 16 residues. Germline-derived CDR1 and CDR2 are SGHKS and YYEKEE (reference sequence). Combining the CDR3 with reference TRBV5-5 and TRBJ2-7 gives the whole variable domain DAGVTQSPTHLIKTRGQQVTLRCSPISGHKSVSWYQQVLGQGPQFIFQYYEKEERGRGNFPDRFSARQFPNYSSELNVNALLLGDSALYLCASSLDWERQPYEQYFGPGTRLTVT.

The J gene is TRBJ2-1, the V gene TRBV10-1, with 14 bases lining up with TRBD2. The V gene end was trimmed by 2 bases and the J gene end by 5 bases; junction bases not matched to a gene: 11. The germline V gene encodes CDR1 WNHNN and CDR2 SYGVQD (reference sequence). There are 19 residues in the CDR3. CDR3 residues: CASSEPVRSGLAGDNEQFF. The CDR3 bases are TGCGCCAGCAGTGAGCCGGTGCGTTCGGGACTAGCGGGAGACAATGAGCAGTTCTTC.

This sequence joins TRBV18 and TRBJ2-1; D is possibly TRBD1 (6 bases). Looked up from germline, CDR1 is KGHSH and CDR2 is LQKENI. Trimming stripped 0 bases from V and 3 bases from J, with 15 bases between. The CDR3 totals 17 residues. The CDR3 region is CASSPPAGGSFYNEQFF. The DNA of the CDR3 is TGTGCCAGCTCACCACCGGCTGGGGGCTCTTTCTACAATGAGCAGTTCTTC.

This clone has just a few counts. This chain joins TRBV9 and TRBJ1-6, with D uncertain. Germline CDR1 is SGDLS and CDR2 is YYNGEE. The CDR3 is 13 amino acids. V lost 4 bases and J 11 bases, leaving 13 bases between the germline ends. The CDR3 nucleotides read TGTGCCAGCAGCTCCTCGAACCTGACACCCCTCCACTTT. It encodes CASSSSNLTPLHF.

The chain is built from TRBV7-2 and TRBJ1-5; D is undetermined. The CDR3 totals 15 residues. Germline V lookup: CDR1 SGHTA, CDR2 FQGNSA. V lost 5 bases and J 1 base, leaving 12 bases between the germline ends. CDR3 in amino acids: CASSPWYLSNQPQHF. In DNA form, the CDR3 reads TGTGCCAGCAGCCCGTGGTATTTGAGCAATCAGCCCCAGCATTTT.

The chain employs TRBV9 and TRBJ2-4; 13 positions match TRBD2. CDR1 is SGDLS, CDR2 YYNGEE, per germline. The CDR3 runs 17 residues. Trimming cost V 0 bases and J 8 bases; bases outside gene matches: 8. The DNA of the CDR3 is TGTGCCAGCAGCGTAGCTGGGACTAGCGGGACGGGGGACATTCAGTACTTC. It codes for CASSVAGTSGTGDIQYF.

This clone has a handful of counts. The CDR3 bases are TGTGCCAGCAGCGGTCGGCGTAGCAGGGTCAGCTCCTACGAGCAGTACTTC. This encodes CASSGRRSRVSSYEQYF. This chain links TRBV11-2 with TRBJ2-7, with D perhaps TRBD1 (5 bases). There are 17 residues in the CDR3. Germline CDR1 reads SGHAT; CDR2 reads FQNNGV. Trimming stripped 5 bases from V and 0 bases from J, with 20 bases between.

The rearrangement joins TRBV27 to TRBJ1-2, with 7 bases fitting TRBD1. Germline lookup yields CDR1 MNHEY and CDR2 SMNVEV (reference sequence). The J segment lost 5 bases and the V segment lost 6 bases, leaving 9 bases of the junction unmatched. The CDR3 has 14 residues. The CDR3: CASREGGQSYGYTF. The CDR3 DNA sequence: TGTGCCAGCAGGGAAGGGGGACAGAGTTATGGCTACACCTTC.

The chain combines TRBV7-3 with TRBJ1-1, with TRBD1 matching 9 bases. Germline CDR1 is SGHTA and CDR2 is FQGTGA. This CDR3 contains 15 residues. After removal of 0 bases from V and 5 bases from J, the junction contained 4 bases not matched to a gene. The CDR3 coding sequence is TGTGCCAGCAGCTTAACGGGACAGGGTGAAACTGAAGCTTTCTTT. It specifies CASSLTGQGETEAFF.

V usage is TRBV4-2 and J usage is TRBJ2-7; maybe TRBD2 (7 bases). CDR3 length: 16 residues. V shed 3 bases and J shed 2 bases, with 17 bases lying between them. The germline V gene has CDR1 LGHNA and CDR2 YNFKEQ. CDR3 protein: CASSQLRGAGTYEQYF. CDR3 sequence (DNA): TGTGCCAGCAGCCAGTTACGGGGGGCGGGTACCTACGAGCAGTACTTC.

The chain recombines TRBV7-8 with TRBJ1-2; no definite D call. The CDR3 extends over 13 amino acids. Germline assignment: CDR1 SGHVS and CDR2 FQNEAQ. The V end lost 1 base, the J end lost 2 bases, and 5 bases lay between the germline ends. In nucleotides, the CDR3 is TGTGCCAGCAGCTTAGAACTCAACTATGGCTACACCTTC. Protein sequence: CASSLELNYGYTF.

About this clone itself: Other DNA sequences within the sample encode an identical CDR3. This chain joins TRBV27 and TRBJ1-5; a possible D gene is TRBD1 (5 bases). Germline V gives CDR1 MNHEY, CDR2 SMNVEV (reference sequence). V gave up 3 bases and J gave up 1 base, with 10 bases separating them. The CDR3 consists of 15 residues. In nucleotides, the CDR3 is TGTGCCAGCAGTTTGGAGGGGAGGAGCAATCAGCCCCAGCATTTT. It specifies CASSLEGRSNQPQHF.

This chain connects TRBV5-6 to TRBJ2-7; TRBD2 matches 12 bases. Germline lookup yields CDR1 SGHDT and CDR2 YYEEEE. The CDR3 totals 15 residues. The trim removed 4 bases at V and 2 bases at J, leaving 4 bases unmatched. The CDR3, as DNA: TGTGCCAGCAGCCAACTAGCGGGAGGTACCTACGAGCAGTACTTC. Translated: CASSQLAGGTYEQYF.

This chain joins TRBV9 and TRBJ2-2, with D possibly matching TRBD1 (6 bases). Trimming took off 3 bases at V and 6 bases at J, with 9 bases between the two ends. CDR1 and CDR2 (germline): SGDLS, YYNGEE. This CDR3 is built from 13 residues. The CDR3 here is CASSAQGSGELFF. CDR3 in DNA: TGTGCCAGCAGCGCACAGGGCTCCGGGGAGCTGTTTTTT.

The rearrangement links TRBV4-2 to TRBJ1-2, with TRBD1 as a possible D gene (5 bases). Germline CDR1 reads LGHNA; CDR2 reads YNFKEQ. The CDR3 consists of 14 residues. Trimming removed 4 bases from V and 2 bases from J, with 11 bases in between. The CDR3 nucleotides read TGTGCCAGCAGCCCCGGGGGTGTGAACTATGGCTACACCTTC. It translates to CASSPGGVNYGYTF.

The chain has TRBV5-1 and TRBJ2-1; 9 bases agree with TRBD2. The CDR3 has 15 residues. J lost 8 bases, V lost 1 base, and 7 bases had no gene match. Germline-derived CDR1 and CDR2 are SGHRS and YFSETQ. This chain's CDR3 is CASSLCGGVPDEQFF. The CDR3 DNA reads TGCGCCAGCAGCTTGTGCGGGGGGGTCCCCGATGAGCAGTTCTTC.